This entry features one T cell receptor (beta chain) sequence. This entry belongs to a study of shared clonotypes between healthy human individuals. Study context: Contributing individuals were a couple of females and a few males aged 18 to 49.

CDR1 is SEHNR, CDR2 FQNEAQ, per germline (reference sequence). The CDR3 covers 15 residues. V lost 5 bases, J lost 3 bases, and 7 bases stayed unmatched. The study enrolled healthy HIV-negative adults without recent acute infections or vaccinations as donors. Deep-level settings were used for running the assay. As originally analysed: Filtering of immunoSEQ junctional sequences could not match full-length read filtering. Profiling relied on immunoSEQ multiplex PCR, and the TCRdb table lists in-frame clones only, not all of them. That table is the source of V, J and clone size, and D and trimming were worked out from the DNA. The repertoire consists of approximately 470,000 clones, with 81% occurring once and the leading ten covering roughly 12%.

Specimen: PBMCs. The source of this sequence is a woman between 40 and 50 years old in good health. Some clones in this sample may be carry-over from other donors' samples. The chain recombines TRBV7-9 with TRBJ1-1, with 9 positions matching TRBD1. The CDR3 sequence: CASSRRQGVDTEAFF. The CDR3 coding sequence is TGTGCCAGCAGCCGGCGACAGGGGGTAGACACTGAAGCTTTCTTT.